The following is a TCR beta chain sequence with its context. CDR1 and CDR2 (germline): LNHNV, YYDKDF (reference sequence). This CDR3 is 15 amino acids long. Trimming shortened V by 1 base and J by 1 base, and 11 bases separated the two germline ends. These data come from a study of OX40 agonist ivuxolimab in advanced cancers. Here immunoSEQ multiplex PCR was the method, and the copy in TCRdb shows in-frame clones only, minus some. The table lists roughly 75,000 clones, roughly 84% of them singletons, with less than 8% in the top ten. The sequencing used CD4+ or CD8+ T cells sorted from blood, collected in a trial of the OX40 agonist ivuxolimab. This chain joins TRBV15 and TRBJ2-7, with a weak D call TRBD2 (6 bases). The source is an adult with an advanced solid tumor such as melanoma, head and neck, liver or kidney cancer. The CDR3 protein is CATSRARESSYEQYF. DNA of the CDR3: TGTGCCACCAGCAGAGCCCGGGAGTCATCCTACGAGCAGTACTTC.